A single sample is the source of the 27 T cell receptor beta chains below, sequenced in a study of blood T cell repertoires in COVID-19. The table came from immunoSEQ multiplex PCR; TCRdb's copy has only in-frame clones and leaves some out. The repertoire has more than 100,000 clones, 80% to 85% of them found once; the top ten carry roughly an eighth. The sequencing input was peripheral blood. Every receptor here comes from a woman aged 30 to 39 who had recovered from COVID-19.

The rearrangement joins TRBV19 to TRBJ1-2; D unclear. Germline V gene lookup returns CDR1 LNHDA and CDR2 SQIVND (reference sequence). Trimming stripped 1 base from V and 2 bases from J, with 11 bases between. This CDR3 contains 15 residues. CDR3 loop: CASSIANRVNYGYTF. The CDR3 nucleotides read TGTGCCAGTAGTATAGCCAACAGAGTGAACTATGGCTACACCTTC.

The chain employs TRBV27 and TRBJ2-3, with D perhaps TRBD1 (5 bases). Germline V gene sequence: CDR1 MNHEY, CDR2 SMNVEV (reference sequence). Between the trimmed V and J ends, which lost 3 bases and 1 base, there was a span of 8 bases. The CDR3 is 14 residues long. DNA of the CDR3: TGTGCCAGCAGTTTGGTAGGGGGCACAGATACGCAGTATTTT. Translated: CASSLVGGTDTQYF.

The CDR3 loop is CASTPGIAKNIQYF. DNA for the CDR3: TGTGCCAGCACCCCAGGGATAGCCAAAAACATTCAGTACTTC. The chain has TRBV6-5 and TRBJ2-4, with D possibly TRBD1 on 5 matching bases. V lost 7 bases and J lost 0, with 10 bases in between. Germline lookup yields CDR1 MNHEY and CDR2 SVGAGI. This CDR3 region has 14 residues.

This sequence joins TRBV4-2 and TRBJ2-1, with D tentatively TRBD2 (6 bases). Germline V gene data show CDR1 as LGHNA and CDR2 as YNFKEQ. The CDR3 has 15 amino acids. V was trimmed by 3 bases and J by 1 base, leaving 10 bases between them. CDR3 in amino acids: CASSQEGESYNEQFF. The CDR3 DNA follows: TGTGCCAGCAGCCAGGAGGGAGAATCCTACAATGAGCAGTTCTTC.

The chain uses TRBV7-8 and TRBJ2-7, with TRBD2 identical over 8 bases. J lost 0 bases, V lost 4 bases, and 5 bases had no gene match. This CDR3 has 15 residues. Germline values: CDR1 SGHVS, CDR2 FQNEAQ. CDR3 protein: CASSSERGSSYEQYF. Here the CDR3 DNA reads TGTGCCAGCAGCTCCGAGCGGGGGAGCTCCTACGAGCAGTACTTC.

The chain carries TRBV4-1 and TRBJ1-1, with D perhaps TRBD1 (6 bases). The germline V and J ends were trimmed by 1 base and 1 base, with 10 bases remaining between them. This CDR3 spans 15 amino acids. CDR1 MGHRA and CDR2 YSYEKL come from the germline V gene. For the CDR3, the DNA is TGCGCCAGCAGCCAAGGTACAGGGTGGAACACTGAAGCTTTCTTT. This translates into CASSQGTGWNTEAFF.

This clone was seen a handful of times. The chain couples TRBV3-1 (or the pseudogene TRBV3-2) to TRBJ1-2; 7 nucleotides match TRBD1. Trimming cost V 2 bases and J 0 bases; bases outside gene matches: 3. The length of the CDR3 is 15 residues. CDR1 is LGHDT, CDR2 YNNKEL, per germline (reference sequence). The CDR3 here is CASSQTGDTNYGYTF. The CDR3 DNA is TGTGCCAGCAGCCAAACAGGGGATACTAACTATGGCTACACCTTC.

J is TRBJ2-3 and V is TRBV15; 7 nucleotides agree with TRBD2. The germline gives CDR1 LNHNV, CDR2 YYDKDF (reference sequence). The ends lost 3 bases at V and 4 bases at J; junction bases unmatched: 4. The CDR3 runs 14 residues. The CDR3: CATSSQRGPDTQYF. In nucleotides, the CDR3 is TGTGCCACCAGCAGCCAGCGGGGCCCAGATACGCAGTATTTT. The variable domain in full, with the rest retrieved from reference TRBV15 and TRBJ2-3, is DAMVIQNPRYQVTQFGKPVTLSCSQTLNHNVMYWYQQKSSQAPKLLFHYYDKDFNNEADTPDNFQSRRPNTSFCFLDIRSPGLGDTAMYLCATSSQRGPDTQYFGPGTRLTVL.

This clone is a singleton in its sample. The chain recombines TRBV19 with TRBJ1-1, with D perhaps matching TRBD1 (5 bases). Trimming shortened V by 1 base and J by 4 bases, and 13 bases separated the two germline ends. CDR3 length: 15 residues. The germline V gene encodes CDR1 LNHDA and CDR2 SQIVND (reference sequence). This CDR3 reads CASSIAADTGTEAFF. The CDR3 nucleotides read TGTGCCAGTAGTATAGCCGCGGACACAGGCACTGAAGCTTTCTTT.

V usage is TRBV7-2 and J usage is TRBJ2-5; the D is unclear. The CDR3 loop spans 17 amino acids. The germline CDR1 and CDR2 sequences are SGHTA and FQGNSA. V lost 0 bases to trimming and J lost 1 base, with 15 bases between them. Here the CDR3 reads CASSLAPHRRSQETQYF. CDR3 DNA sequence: TGTGCCAGCAGCTTAGCGCCACATCGGCGGTCCCAAGAGACCCAGTACTTC.

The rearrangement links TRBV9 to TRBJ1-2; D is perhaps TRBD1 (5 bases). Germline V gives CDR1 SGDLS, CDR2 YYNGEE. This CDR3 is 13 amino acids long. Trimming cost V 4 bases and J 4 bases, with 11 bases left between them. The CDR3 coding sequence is TGTGCCAGCAGCCCCAGTGACAGCTATGGCTACACCTTC. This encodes CASSPSDSYGYTF. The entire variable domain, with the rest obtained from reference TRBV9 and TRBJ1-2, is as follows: DSGVTQTPKHLITATGQRVTLRCSPRSGDLSVYWYQQSLDQGLQFLIQYYNGEERAKGNILERFSAQQFPDLHSELNLSSLELGDSALYFCASSPSDSYGYTFGSGTRLTVV.

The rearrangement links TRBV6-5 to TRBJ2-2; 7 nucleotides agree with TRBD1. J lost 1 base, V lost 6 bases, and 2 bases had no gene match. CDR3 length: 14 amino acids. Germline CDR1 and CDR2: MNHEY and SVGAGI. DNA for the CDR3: TGTGCCAGCAGGAGACAGGGGAACACCGGGGAGCTGTTTTTT. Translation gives CASRRQGNTGELFF.

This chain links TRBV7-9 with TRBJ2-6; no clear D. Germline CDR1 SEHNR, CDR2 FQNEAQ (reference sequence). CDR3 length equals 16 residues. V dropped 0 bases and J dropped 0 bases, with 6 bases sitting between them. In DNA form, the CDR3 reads TGTGCCAGCAGCTTAGCGCAGGTCTCTGGGGCCAACGTCCTGACTTTC. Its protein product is CASSLAQVSGANVLTF.

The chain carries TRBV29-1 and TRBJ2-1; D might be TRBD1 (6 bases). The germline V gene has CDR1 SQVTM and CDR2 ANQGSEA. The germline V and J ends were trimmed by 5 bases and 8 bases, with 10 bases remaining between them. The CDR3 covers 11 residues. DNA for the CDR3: TGCAGCGTTCCTACAGGGCATGAGCAGTTCTTC. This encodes CSVPTGHEQFF.

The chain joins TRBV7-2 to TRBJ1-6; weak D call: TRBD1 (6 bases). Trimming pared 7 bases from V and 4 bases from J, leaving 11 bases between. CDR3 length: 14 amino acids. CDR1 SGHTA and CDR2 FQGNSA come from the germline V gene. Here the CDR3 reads CASTPGVYNSPLHF. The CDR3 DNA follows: TGTGCCAGCACCCCAGGGGTTTATAATTCACCCCTCCACTTT.

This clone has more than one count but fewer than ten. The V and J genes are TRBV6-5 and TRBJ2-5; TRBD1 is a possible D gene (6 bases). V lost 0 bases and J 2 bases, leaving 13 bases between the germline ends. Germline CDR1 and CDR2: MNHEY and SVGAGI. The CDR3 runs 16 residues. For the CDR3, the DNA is TGTGCCAGCAGTTACTCGGGGGACACTCTACAAGAGACCCAGTACTTC. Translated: CASSYSGDTLQETQYF.

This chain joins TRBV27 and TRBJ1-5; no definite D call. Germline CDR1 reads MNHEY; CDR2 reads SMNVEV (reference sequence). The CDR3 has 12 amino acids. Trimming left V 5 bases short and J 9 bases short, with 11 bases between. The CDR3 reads CASSRIPGPQHF. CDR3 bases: TGTGCCAGCAGTCGGATCCCGGGGCCCCAGCATTTT.

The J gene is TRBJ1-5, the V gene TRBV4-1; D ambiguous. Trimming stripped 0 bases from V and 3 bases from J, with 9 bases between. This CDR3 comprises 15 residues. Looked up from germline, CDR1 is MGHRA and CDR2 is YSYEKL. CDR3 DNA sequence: TGCGCCAGCAGCCAAGAGATCCGGTCCAATCAGCCCCAGCATTTT. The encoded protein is CASSQEIRSNQPQHF.

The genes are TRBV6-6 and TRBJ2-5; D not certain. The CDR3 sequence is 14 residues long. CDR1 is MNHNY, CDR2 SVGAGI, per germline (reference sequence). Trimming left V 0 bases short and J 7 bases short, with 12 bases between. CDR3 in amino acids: CASSYSTEIGTQYF. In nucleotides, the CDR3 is TGTGCCAGCAGTTACTCGACGGAGATCGGGACCCAGTACTTC.

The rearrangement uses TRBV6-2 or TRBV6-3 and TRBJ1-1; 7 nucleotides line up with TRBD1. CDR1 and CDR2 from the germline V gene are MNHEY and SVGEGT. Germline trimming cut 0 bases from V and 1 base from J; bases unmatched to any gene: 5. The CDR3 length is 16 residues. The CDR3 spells CASSYSRTGANTEAFF. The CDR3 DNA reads TGTGCCAGCAGTTACTCCCGGACAGGAGCGAACACTGAAGCTTTCTTT.

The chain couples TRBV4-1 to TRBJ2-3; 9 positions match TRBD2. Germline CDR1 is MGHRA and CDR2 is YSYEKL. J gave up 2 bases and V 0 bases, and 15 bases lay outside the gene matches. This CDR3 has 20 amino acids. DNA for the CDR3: TGCGCCAGCAGCCAAGATCAATTCGAAACGGCGGGGGGGACCACAGATACGCAGTATTTT. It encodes CASSQDQFETAGGTTDTQYF.

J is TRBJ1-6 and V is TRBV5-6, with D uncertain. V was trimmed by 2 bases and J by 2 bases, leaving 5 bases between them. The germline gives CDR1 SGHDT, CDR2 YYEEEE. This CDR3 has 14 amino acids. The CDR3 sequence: CASSFGPYNSPLHF. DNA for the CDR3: TGTGCCAGCAGCTTTGGCCCCTATAATTCACCCCTCCACTTT.

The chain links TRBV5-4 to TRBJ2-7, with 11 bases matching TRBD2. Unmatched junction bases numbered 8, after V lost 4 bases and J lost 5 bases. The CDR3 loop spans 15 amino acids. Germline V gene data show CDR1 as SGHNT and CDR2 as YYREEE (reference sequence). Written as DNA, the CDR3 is TGTGCCAGCAGCACTAGCGGGAGTGGCAGCCACGAGCAGTACTTC. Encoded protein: CASSTSGSGSHEQYF.

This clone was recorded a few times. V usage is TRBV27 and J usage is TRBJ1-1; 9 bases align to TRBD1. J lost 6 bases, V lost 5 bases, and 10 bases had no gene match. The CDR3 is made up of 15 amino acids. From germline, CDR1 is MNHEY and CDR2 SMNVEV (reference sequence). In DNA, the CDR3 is TGTGCCAGCAGTCGTAAACAGGGGGCCTTTGCTGAAGCTTTCTTT. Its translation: CASSRKQGAFAEAFF.

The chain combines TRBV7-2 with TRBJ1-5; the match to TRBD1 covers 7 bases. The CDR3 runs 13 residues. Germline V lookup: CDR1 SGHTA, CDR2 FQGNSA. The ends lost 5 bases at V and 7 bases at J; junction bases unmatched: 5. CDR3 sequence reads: CASSTGVGQPQHF. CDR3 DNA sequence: TGTGCCAGCAGCACAGGGGTAGGCCAGCCCCAGCATTTT.

The CDR3 protein is CASSWGDGNNEQFF. CDR3 DNA sequence: TGCGCCAGCAGCTGGGGAGATGGCAACAATGAGCAGTTCTTC. The chain combines TRBV5-1 with TRBJ2-1, with D perhaps TRBD2 (5 bases). The CDR3 contains 14 residues. The V end was cut by 3 bases, the J end by 5 bases, with 12 bases between. Germline V gene sequence: CDR1 SGHRS, CDR2 YFSETQ.

This CDR3 reads CASSEYRGQGYEQYF. Here the CDR3 DNA reads TGTGCCAGCAGTGAATATCGAGGACAGGGGTACGAGCAGTACTTC. The chain joins TRBV6-1 to TRBJ2-7; 9 positions match TRBD1. Per germline, CDR1 MNHNS and CDR2 SASEGT. The CDR3 is 15 residues long. V shed 2 bases and J 4 bases; nucleotides not matched to a gene: 6.